The 31 T cell receptor beta chains in this list originate from one sample, sequenced in a study of T cells after yellow fever vaccination. One entry per CDR3 protein results from TCRdb running MiXCR on the 5' RACE reads. The table includes about 370,000 distinct CDR3 sequences, under 14% detected once. Sequenced material: PBMCs, taken on the day of the first yellow fever vaccination. These TCRs come from a man aged 18-30 years who received the YFV17D yellow fever vaccine.

The chain joins TRBV5-1 to TRBJ1-1; no reliable D call. CDR1 SGHRS and CDR2 YFSETQ come from the germline V gene. This CDR3 is 15 amino acids long. Trimming took off 2 bases at V and 2 bases at J, with 13 bases between the two ends. CDR3 DNA: TGCGCCAGCAGCTTTTCATCCCAGGCTAACACTGAAGCTTTCTTT. Translating gives CASSFSSQANTEAFF.

The table lists this clonotype with many counts. The CDR3 DNA is TGCGCCAGCAGCCAAGAACTAGCAGATACGCAGTATTTT. Protein sequence: CASSQELADTQYF. The genes are TRBV4-3 and TRBJ2-3, with TRBD2 as a possible D gene (5 bases). V was cut by 0 bases and J by 4 bases, with 5 bases left in between. The CDR3 contains 13 residues. CDR1 is LGHNA and CDR2 is YSLEER in the germline V gene.

This clonotype was detected only once. J is TRBJ2-3 and V is TRBV28, with 8 bases identical to TRBD1. The germline gives CDR1 MDHEN, CDR2 SYDVKM. J lost 4 bases, V lost 5 bases, and 5 bases had no gene match. The CDR3 totals 14 residues. CDR3 amino acids: CASSPSTGADTQYF. The CDR3, as DNA: TGTGCCAGCAGTCCCTCGACAGGGGCAGATACGCAGTATTTT.

This clonotype was seen a handful of times. The chain recombines TRBV28 with TRBJ2-5; 9 positions agree with TRBD1. Per germline, CDR1 MDHEN and CDR2 SYDVKM. The CDR3 runs to 16 residues. The V segment lost 3 bases and the J segment 4 bases; nucleotides outside the gene matches: 9. The CDR3 is CASSLIWDRAGETQYF. In DNA form, the CDR3 reads TGTGCCAGCAGTTTGATCTGGGACAGGGCCGGAGAGACCCAGTACTTC.

This chain connects TRBV7-2 to TRBJ2-5; D is unclear. With 5 bases removed from V and 5 bases from J, the gap between germline ends came to 12 bases. The CDR3 runs 13 residues. CDR1 and CDR2 (germline): SGHTA, FQGNSA. CDR3 protein: CASSTSSSETQYF. CDR3 nucleotides: TGTGCCAGCAGCACATCTAGTAGTGAGACCCAGTACTTC.

This clonotype was seen more than once but under ten times. V and J are TRBV20-1 and TRBJ2-1; D remains ambiguous. Per the germline V gene, CDR1 is DFQATT and CDR2 is SNEGSKA (reference sequence). Trimming removed 6 bases from V and 10 bases from J, with 7 bases in between. The CDR3 is 9 residues long. The CDR3 nucleotides read TGCAGTGCAGCACGAGAGCAGTTCTTC. This gives the protein CSAAREQFF.

This chain uses TRBV7-2 with TRBJ2-3, with unresolved D. V was trimmed by 1 base and J by 2 bases, leaving 10 bases between them. The germline gives CDR1 SGHTA, CDR2 FQGNSA. CDR3 length: 15 amino acids. The CDR3 sequence: CASSLVSGITDTQYF. As DNA, the CDR3 is TGTGCCAGCAGCTTAGTTAGTGGGATCACAGATACGCAGTATTTT.

This clonotype was recorded a few times. CDR3 nucleotides: TGCAGTGCTAGAGATGATGCGAGCGGGGGCACAGATACGCAGTATTTT. It is translated as CSARDDASGGTDTQYF. The chain has TRBV20-1 and TRBJ2-3; TRBD2 aligns across 7 bases. The ends lost 0 bases at V and 1 base at J; junction bases unmatched: 7. CDR1 is DFQATT and CDR2 is SNEGSKA in the germline V gene (reference sequence). The CDR3 length is 16 residues.

The gene calls are TRBV4-1 and TRBJ1-2; TRBD1 might be the D (6 bases). V was clipped by 8 bases and J by 8 bases, with 21 bases between them. The CDR3 is 14 residues long. Germline loops: CDR1 MGHRA, CDR2 YSYEKL. CDR3 in amino acids: CASYQLGGRGGYTF. CDR3 DNA: TGCGCCAGCTATCAACTAGGGGGGCGAGGAGGCTACACCTTC.

The chain carries TRBV7-9 and TRBJ2-2; perhaps TRBD2 as D (5 bases). This CDR3 is built from 16 residues. The germline V gene has CDR1 SEHNR and CDR2 FQNEAQ (reference sequence). Deletions cut 2 bases from V and 1 base from J, with 11 bases between. The CDR3 sequence is CASSLSRGMNTGELFF. Written as DNA, the CDR3 is TGTGCCAGCAGCTTAAGTAGAGGGATGAACACCGGGGAGCTGTTTTTT.

The J gene is TRBJ2-1, the V gene TRBV20-1; 7 nucleotides agree with TRBD1. Germline loops: CDR1 DFQATT, CDR2 SNEGSKA (reference sequence). The CDR3 runs 11 residues. Unmatched junction bases numbered 6, after V lost 5 bases and J lost 11 bases. CDR3 DNA sequence: TGCAGTGCTGGGTACAGGGGAAAGCAGTTCTTC. Translating it yields CSAGYRGKQFF.

This sequence joins TRBV5-1 and TRBJ2-1; 15 bases match TRBD2. The V gene's germline CDR1 is SGHRS and CDR2 YFSETQ. Germline trimming cut 4 bases from V and 6 bases from J; bases unmatched to any gene: 5. The CDR3 is 16 residues long. CDR3 in DNA: TGCGCCAGCAGCCCCGGGACTAGCGGGGGGCGCAATGAGCAGTTCTTC. Translated, it gives CASSPGTSGGRNEQFF.

This sequence joins TRBV5-4 and TRBJ1-1; D is uncertain. The CDR3 extends over 12 amino acids. Germline lookup yields CDR1 SGHNT and CDR2 YYREEE (reference sequence). Between the trimmed V and J ends, which lost 3 bases and 9 bases, there was a span of 12 bases. CDR3 bases: TGTGCCAGCAGCTCTTTCGTAGAGAAAGCTTTCTTT. This sequence encodes CASSSFVEKAFF.

This clonotype occurred a few times. The chain combines TRBV7-2 with TRBJ1-1; 9 bases align to TRBD1. V trimming: 3 bases; J trimming: 4 bases; junction bases outside the gene matches: 6. CDR3 length equals 15 residues. The V gene's germline CDR1 is SGHTA and CDR2 FQGNSA. This chain's CDR3 is CASSFMGTGTTEAFF. In nucleotides, the CDR3 is TGTGCCAGCAGCTTTATGGGGACAGGGACCACTGAAGCTTTCTTT.

This clonotype was seen at least ten times. The CDR3 spells CASSLGSQQETQYF. CDR3 nucleotide sequence: TGCGCCAGCAGCTTGGGTTCACAACAAGAGACCCAGTACTTC. This chain uses TRBV5-1 with TRBJ2-5, with unresolved D. V was clipped by 0 bases and J by 2 bases, with 8 bases between them. The germline CDR1 and CDR2 sequences are SGHRS and YFSETQ. The CDR3 covers 14 residues.

The J gene is TRBJ1-6, the V gene TRBV5-6; weak D call: TRBD1 (5 bases). V lost 1 base, J lost 0 bases, and 11 bases lay in between. Looked up from germline, CDR1 is SGHDT and CDR2 is YYEEEE. The CDR3 sequence is 17 residues long. The CDR3 region is CASSLPPGGSYNSPLHF. CDR3 DNA: TGTGCCAGCAGCTTGCCCCCGGGGGGCTCCTATAATTCACCCCTCCACTTT.

The chain recombines TRBV28 with TRBJ2-5, with TRBD2 matching over 8 bases. The germline CDR1 and CDR2 sequences are MDHEN and SYDVKM. The CDR3 loop spans 16 amino acids. With 2 bases clipped from V and 4 bases from J, the junction kept 9 bases outside the gene matches. CDR3 region: CASSLQERGFGETQYF. DNA for the CDR3: TGTGCCAGCAGTTTACAGGAGCGGGGGTTTGGAGAGACCCAGTACTTC.

The chain links TRBV20-1 to TRBJ2-1; D unresolved. Looked up from germline, CDR1 is DFQATT and CDR2 is SNEGSKA (reference sequence). V shed 6 bases and J shed 4 bases, with 22 bases lying between them. The CDR3 spans 16 residues. The CDR3 coding sequence is TGCAGTGCCCTCGGAGATAGTCCCTCGAGATACAATGAGCAGTTCTTC. Amino acids: CSALGDSPSRYNEQFF.

The chain couples TRBV5-5 to TRBJ1-1; D is ambiguous. V lost 0 bases and J 1 base, leaving 4 bases between the germline ends. Germline V gene data show CDR1 as SGHKS and CDR2 as YYEKEE (reference sequence). There are 13 residues in the CDR3. The CDR3 region is CASSLESNTEAFF. As DNA, the CDR3 is TGTGCCAGCAGCTTGGAGTCGAACACTGAAGCTTTCTTT. The full variable domain, in which reference TRBV5-5 and TRBJ1-1 provide the parts outside the CDR3, is DAGVTQSPTHLIKTRGQQVTLRCSPISGHKSVSWYQQVLGQGPQFIFQYYEKEERGRGNFPDRFSARQFPNYSSELNVNALLLGDSALYLCASSLESNTEAFFGQGTRLTVV.

The CDR3 sequence is CASSHPGLDSLAQYF. The CDR3, as DNA: TGCGCCAGCAGCCATCCGGGACTAGACAGTCTCGCCCAGTACTTC. The chain is built from TRBV4-1 and TRBJ2-5; TRBD2 agrees at 8 bases. Germline CDR1 MGHRA, CDR2 YSYEKL. Unmatched junction bases numbered 12, after V lost 3 bases and J lost 9 bases. The CDR3 totals 15 residues.

This clonotype was seen at least ten times. J is TRBJ2-5 and V is TRBV7-2; TRBD2 is a possible D gene (6 bases). CDR3 length equals 16 residues. Germline CDR1 SGHTA, CDR2 FQGNSA. Trimming cost V 0 bases and J 4 bases, with 15 bases left between them. CDR3 sequence (DNA): TGTGCCAGCAGCTTAGCGGACTTCTGGGGAGGAGAGACCCAGTACTTC. It is translated as CASSLADFWGGETQYF. Together with reference TRBV7-2 and TRBJ2-5, the CDR3 gives the full variable domain: GAGVSQSPSNKVTEKGKDVELRCDPISGHTALYWYRQSLGQGLEFLIYFQGNSAPDKSGLPSDRFSAERTGGSVSTLTIQRTQQEDSAVYLCASSLADFWGGETQYFGPGTRLLVL.

In this sample, this clonotype turned up a few times. The chain has TRBV15 and TRBJ2-1; maybe TRBD1 (7 bases). The CDR3 has 15 amino acids. CDR1 is LNHNV and CDR2 is YYDKDF in the germline V gene (reference sequence). V lost 1 base and J 10 bases, leaving 17 bases between the germline ends. CDR3 DNA: TGTGCCACCAGCAGAGCCAGGGGGGCCCCTCAGGAGCAGTTCTTC. This gives the protein CATSRARGAPQEQFF.

In its sample, this clonotype was seen a few times. This chain connects TRBV4-1 to TRBJ2-1; 7 bases are a match to TRBD1. In germline, CDR1 is MGHRA, CDR2 YSYEKL. The junction had 4 bases not matched to a gene; V was cut back by 3 bases and J by 5 bases. This CDR3 has 14 residues. CDR3 in amino acids: CASSHPGQDNEQFF. The CDR3 DNA sequence: TGCGCCAGCAGCCACCCAGGACAGGACAATGAGCAGTTCTTC.

This clonotype was picked up many times. The rearrangement joins TRBV7-9 to TRBJ2-2, with 14 bases aligning to TRBD2. The CDR3 spans 17 residues. CDR1 is SEHNR and CDR2 is FQNEAQ in the germline V gene (reference sequence). V was clipped by 5 bases and J by 7 bases; unmatched bases: 9. CDR3 sequence: CASSPGLAGGLDGELFF. The CDR3 nucleotides read TGTGCCAGCAGCCCCGGACTAGCGGGGGGATTGGACGGGGAGCTGTTTTTT.

The genes are TRBV9 and TRBJ2-2; the D call may be TRBD1 or TRBD2 (5 bases each). The CDR3 runs 16 residues. Germline V lookup: CDR1 SGDLS, CDR2 YYNGEE. The V and J ends lost 4 bases and 5 bases respectively, with 18 bases between them. CDR3 sequence reads: CASSFTSGTNTGELFF. The CDR3 DNA is TGTGCCAGCAGCTTTACATCGGGGACCAATACCGGGGAGCTGTTTTTT.

The chain is built from TRBV6-1 and TRBJ2-7; D is possibly TRBD2 (6 bases). Germline values: CDR1 MNHNS, CDR2 SASEGT. The CDR3 spans 16 residues. The CDR3 coding sequence is TGTGCCAGCAGCTCGGGGGAAGTACAAATTTCCTACGAGAAGTACGTC. This translates into CASSSGEVQISYEKYV.

This clonotype was found a few times. The chain has TRBV7-9 and TRBJ2-7, with 8 bases matching TRBD2. This CDR3 is built from 16 residues. V trimming: 5 bases; J trimming: 2 bases; junction bases outside the gene matches: 11. Germline V lookup: CDR1 SEHNR, CDR2 FQNEAQ (reference sequence). This CDR3 is CASSPAGSRGAYEQYF. DNA for the CDR3: TGTGCCAGCAGCCCCGCCGGGTCGCGGGGGGCCTACGAGCAGTACTTC.

This clonotype was observed at least ten times. The V call is TRBV6-5, the J call TRBJ2-6; 7 bases match TRBD1. Losses at the gene ends were 1 base for V and 0 bases for J; bases not matched to a gene: 3. Germline V gene data show CDR1 as MNHEY and CDR2 as SVGAGI. The CDR3 loop spans 17 amino acids. CDR3 amino acids: CASSYFGQASGANVLTF. The CDR3 region has the DNA TGTGCCAGCAGTTACTTTGGACAGGCCTCTGGGGCCAACGTCCTGACTTTC.

The rearrangement links TRBV6-2 or TRBV6-3 to TRBJ2-5, with 7 bases identical to TRBD1. Losses at the gene ends were 8 bases for V and 5 bases for J; bases not matched to a gene: 14. CDR3 length equals 15 residues. Germline V lookup: CDR1 MNHEY, CDR2 SVGEGT. The CDR3 is CASGSITGAGETQYF. The CDR3 region has the DNA TGTGCCAGCGGGTCGATCACAGGGGCCGGGGAGACCCAGTACTTC.

Many counts were recorded for this clonotype. The CDR3 nucleotides read TGTGCCAGCAGCTTGGTGGGTAGCTATGGCTACACCTTC. Translation gives CASSLVGSYGYTF. The gene calls are TRBV5-5 and TRBJ1-2; no clear D gene. The length of the CDR3 is 13 residues. Germline CDR1 and CDR2: SGHKS and YYEKEE (reference sequence). With 0 bases removed from V and 4 bases from J, the gap between germline ends came to 7 bases.

This clonotype has a handful of counts. This chain connects TRBV7-3 to TRBJ2-2; no clear D gene. CDR1 is SGHTA, CDR2 FQGTGA, per germline. The length of the CDR3 is 15 residues. Trimming shortened V by 0 bases and J by 6 bases, and 11 bases separated the two germline ends. CDR3: CASSLTGFGSGELFF. The DNA for the CDR3 is TGTGCCAGCAGCTTAACAGGATTTGGGTCCGGGGAGCTGTTTTTT.